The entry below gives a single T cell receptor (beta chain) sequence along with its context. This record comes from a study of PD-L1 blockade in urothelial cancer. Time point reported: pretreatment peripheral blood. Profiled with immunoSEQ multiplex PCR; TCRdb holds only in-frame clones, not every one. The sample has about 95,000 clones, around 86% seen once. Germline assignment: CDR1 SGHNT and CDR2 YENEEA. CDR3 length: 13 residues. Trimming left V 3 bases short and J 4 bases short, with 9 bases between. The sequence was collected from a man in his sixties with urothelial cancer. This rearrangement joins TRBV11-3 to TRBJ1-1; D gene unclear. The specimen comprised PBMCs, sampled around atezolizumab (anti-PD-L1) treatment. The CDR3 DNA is TGTGCCAGCAGCTTCCAACCGGGCACTGAAGCTTTCTTT. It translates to CASSFQPGTEAFF.